The next 2 T cell receptor beta chains were all read from a single sample in a study of T-cell memory formation after mild COVID-19. TCRdb re-called the 5' RACE reads through MiXCR, storing one row per CDR3 protein. The sample holds roughly 150,000 distinct CDR3 sequences, roughly 13% seen once. The sample consisted of PBMCs or a T cell subset sorted from them (not recorded which). These receptors originate from a man aged 18 to 30 who had mild COVID-19 (a few samples of this study predate the infection). Cell type and time point are not known.

This chain joins TRBV18 and TRBJ2-3; D remains ambiguous. Between the trimmed V and J ends, which lost 4 bases and 0 bases, there was a span of 8 bases. The CDR3 consists of 14 residues. Germline lookup yields CDR1 KGHSH and CDR2 LQKENI. The CDR3 is CASSLLSSTDTQYF. Written as DNA, the CDR3 is TGTGCCAGCTCACTACTGAGTAGCACAGATACGCAGTATTTT.

This clonotype came up a few times. This chain connects TRBV5-1 to TRBJ2-3, with 8 bases identical to TRBD2. The J segment lost 5 bases and the V segment lost 7 bases, leaving 9 bases of the junction unmatched. Germline CDR1 SGHRS, CDR2 YFSETQ. This CDR3 spans 14 amino acids. The CDR3 loop is CASVPGGAEDTQYF. The DNA of the CDR3 is TGCGCCAGCGTGCCGGGGGGGGCTGAAGATACGCAGTATTTT.